The 5 T cell receptor beta chains reported below all come from one sample, sequenced in a study of spatial heterogeneity in lung cancer. As to time point: sample taken at primary tumor resection. No antigens are known for them. MiXCR, run by TCRdb on the 5' RACE reads, gives a single entry per CDR3 protein. This table has about 1,400 distinct CDR3 sequences, 5.9% appearing once. Findings of the study overall: It was found that expanded intratumoral alpha and beta TCR counts tracked tumor mutation counts.

Sample: lung tumor tissue, taken at surgery. The receptors were sampled from a female donor with early-stage non-small cell lung cancer.

In its sample, this clonotype ranks as medium-sized. The chain has TRBV21-1 and TRBJ1-5; whether TRBD1, the table's D call, matches the DNA was not checked. TRBV21-1 is a pseudogene segment. This CDR3 spans 15 amino acids. Here the CDR3 reads CASSNSNGQGQPQHF. The CDR3 nucleotides read TGTGCCAGCAGCAACTCCAACGGACAGGGCCAGCCCCAGCATTTT.

By share, this clonotype counts as medium-sized. The V and J genes are TRBV5-1 and TRBJ2-7; possibly TRBD2 for D (5 bases). CDR1 and CDR2 (germline): SGHRS, YFSETQ. The CDR3 extends over 14 amino acids. The germline V and J ends were trimmed by 6 bases and 3 bases, with 16 bases remaining between them. CDR3 loop: CASTSTPGNYEQYF. The CDR3 DNA reads as TGCGCCAGCACCTCAACTCCGGGGAACTACGAGCAGTACTTC.

By sample share, this clonotype is medium-sized (0.01 to 0.1%). The gene calls are TRBV7-3 and TRBJ1-3; D not certain. Trimming cost V 5 bases and J 0 bases, with 8 bases left between them. This CDR3 region has 14 residues. Per germline, CDR1 SGHTA and CDR2 FQGTGA. The CDR3 region has the DNA TGTGCCAGCAGCGAGACGAACTCTGGAAACACCATATATTTT. It specifies CASSETNSGNTIYF.

This clonotype is classed as medium-sized. J is TRBJ1-3 and V is TRBV2, with D perhaps matching TRBD1 (5 bases). V lost 5 bases, J lost 2 bases, and 13 bases lay in between. Germline V gene data show CDR1 as SNHLY and CDR2 as FYNNEI. CDR3 size: 15 residues. CDR3: CASSFRGATGNTIYF. The CDR3 DNA reads as TGTGCCAGCAGTTTTAGAGGGGCAACTGGAAACACCATATATTTT.

This chain joins TRBV27 and TRBJ1-5; D call uncertain. The germline V gene has CDR1 MNHEY and CDR2 SMNVEV (reference sequence). The CDR3 is made up of 17 amino acids. Trimming removed 3 bases from V and 0 bases from J, with 15 bases in between. The CDR3 DNA is TGTGCCAGCAGTTTGGTACCAGGTCCTAATAGCAATCAGCCCCAGCATTTT. It yields the protein CASSLVPGPNSNQPQHF.